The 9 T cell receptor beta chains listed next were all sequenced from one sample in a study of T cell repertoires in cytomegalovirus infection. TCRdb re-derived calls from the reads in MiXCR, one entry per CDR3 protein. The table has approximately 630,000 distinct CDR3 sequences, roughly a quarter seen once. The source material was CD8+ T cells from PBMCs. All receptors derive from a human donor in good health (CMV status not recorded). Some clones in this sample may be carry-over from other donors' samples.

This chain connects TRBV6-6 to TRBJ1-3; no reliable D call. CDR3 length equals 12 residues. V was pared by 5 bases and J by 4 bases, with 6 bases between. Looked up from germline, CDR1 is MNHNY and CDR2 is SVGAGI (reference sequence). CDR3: CASSGHGNTIYF. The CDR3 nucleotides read TGTGCCAGCAGTGGCCACGGAAACACCATATATTTT.

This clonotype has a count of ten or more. The chain's CDR3 is CASSNGAGEQYV. The CDR3 DNA is TGTGCCAGCAGCAACGGTGCTGGCGAGCAGTACGTC. V and J are TRBV7-9 and TRBJ2-7; D is unresolved. This CDR3 comprises 12 residues. The germline V and J ends were trimmed by 5 bases and 6 bases, with 11 bases remaining between them. The germline CDR1 and CDR2 sequences are SEHNR and FQNEAQ (reference sequence).

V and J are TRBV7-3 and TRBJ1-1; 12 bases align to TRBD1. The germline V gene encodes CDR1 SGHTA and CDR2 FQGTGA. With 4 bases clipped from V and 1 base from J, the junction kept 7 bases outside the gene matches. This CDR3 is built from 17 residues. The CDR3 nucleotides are TGTGCCAGCAGCTCCCGGGACAGGGGGCTTGGGAACACTGAAGCTTTCTTT. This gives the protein CASSSRDRGLGNTEAFF.

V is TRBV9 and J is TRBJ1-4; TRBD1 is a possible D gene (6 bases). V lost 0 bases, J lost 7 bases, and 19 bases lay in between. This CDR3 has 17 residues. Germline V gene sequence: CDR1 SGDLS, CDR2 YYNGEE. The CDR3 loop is CASSVEVMTGRSEKLFF. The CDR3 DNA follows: TGTGCCAGCAGCGTAGAAGTTATGACAGGACGGAGTGAAAAACTGTTTTTT.

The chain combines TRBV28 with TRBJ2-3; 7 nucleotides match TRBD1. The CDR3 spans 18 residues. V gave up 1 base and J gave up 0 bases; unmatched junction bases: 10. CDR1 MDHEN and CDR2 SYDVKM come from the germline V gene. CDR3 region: CASSLYFGQETSTDTQYF. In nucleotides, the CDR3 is TGTGCCAGCAGTTTATATTTCGGACAGGAGACTAGCACAGATACGCAGTATTTT. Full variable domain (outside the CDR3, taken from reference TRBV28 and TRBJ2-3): DVKVTQSSRYLVKRTGEKVFLECVQDMDHENMFWYRQDPGLGLRLIYFSYDVKMKEKGDIPEGYSVSREKKERFSLILESASTNQTSMYLCASSLYFGQETSTDTQYFGPGTRLTVL.

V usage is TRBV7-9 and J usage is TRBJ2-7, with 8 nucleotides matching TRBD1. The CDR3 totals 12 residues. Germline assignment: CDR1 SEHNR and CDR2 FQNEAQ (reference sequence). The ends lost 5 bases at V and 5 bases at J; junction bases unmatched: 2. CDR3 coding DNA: TGTGCCAGCAGCCGACAGGGGCACGAGCAGTACGTC. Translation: CASSRQGHEQYV.

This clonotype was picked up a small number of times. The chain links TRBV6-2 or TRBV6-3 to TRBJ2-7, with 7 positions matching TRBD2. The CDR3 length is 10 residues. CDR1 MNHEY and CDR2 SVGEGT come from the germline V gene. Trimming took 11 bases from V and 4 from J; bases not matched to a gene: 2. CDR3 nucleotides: TGTGCCGCGGGGGAGTACGAGCAGTACGTC. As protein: CAAGEYEQYV.

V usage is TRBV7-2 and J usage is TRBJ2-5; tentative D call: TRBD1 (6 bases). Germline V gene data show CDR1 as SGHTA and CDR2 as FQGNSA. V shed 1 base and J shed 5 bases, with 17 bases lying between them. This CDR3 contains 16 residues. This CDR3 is CASSLEGHGGGETQYF. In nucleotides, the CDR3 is TGTGCCAGCAGCTTAGAGGGACACGGAGGCGGGGAGACCCAGTACTTC.

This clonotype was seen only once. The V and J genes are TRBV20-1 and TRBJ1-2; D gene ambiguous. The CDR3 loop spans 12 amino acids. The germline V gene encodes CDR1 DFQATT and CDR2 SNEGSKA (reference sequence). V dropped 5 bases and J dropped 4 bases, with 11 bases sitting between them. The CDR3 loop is CSASLEGYGYTF. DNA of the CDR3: TGCAGTGCTTCTCTCGAAGGCTATGGCTACACCTTC.